This T cell receptor beta chain was sequenced for a study of neurological immune-mediated disorders. Time point: longitudinal time-point 3. 5'RACE employing 10-nucleotide random UMIs yielded the cDNA. Each CDR3 protein is one row after TCRdb ran MiXCR on the 5' RACE reads. The sample comprises roughly 100,000 distinct CDR3 sequences, 10% to 11% of which are singletons, and under 3.5% rests with the top ten. This clonotype occurred many times. This CDR3 has 14 residues. V gave up 3 bases and J gave up 1 base, with 6 bases separating them. The sample taken for sequencing was PBMCs. V gene TRBV12-3 or TRBV12-4 combines with J gene TRBJ2-2; the D is unclear. The clonotype was recovered from a female donor with HTLV-1-associated myelopathy (HAM/TSP). In DNA form, the CDR3 reads TGTGCCAGCAGTTTCCGGTTGAACACCGGGGAGCTGTTTTTT. Its protein is CASSFRLNTGELFF.